These T cell receptor beta chains were read from a single sample in a study of type 1 regulatory T cells. Each CDR3 protein gets one entry after TCRdb re-called the reads with MiXCR. The sample holds 80,000 to 100,000 distinct CDR3 sequences, 30% to 35% seen once. Input material: CD4+ T cells, either the whole sample or a sorted fraction (not recorded which). These receptor sequences come from a human donor in good health. CDR3s include the opening cysteine and the closing phenylalanine or tryptophan. A D gene is named only where the DNA matches it firmly. Size is omitted from some rows. Given values are once, few, many or a class for expanded clones.

j_call clone_size v_call d_call cdr3_aa cdr3_nt
TRBJ2-2 - TRBV5-1 - CASSGTNTGELFF TGCGCCAGCAGCGGAACGAACACCGGGGAGCTGTTTTTT
TRBJ1-2 few TRBV3-1 - CASSQDPRVPAGYTF TGTGCCAGCAGCCAAGATCCCCGGGTCCCAGCCGGCTACACCTTC
TRBJ2-3 few TRBV7-6 TRBD2 CASSLVSSGRADTQYF TGTGCCAGCAGCTTAGTATCTAGCGGCCGAGCAGATACGCAGTATTTT
TRBJ1-5 - TRBV7-2 - CASSLMERQPQHF TGTGCCAGCAGCTTAATGGAGCGTCAGCCCCAGCATTTT
TRBJ2-3 - TRBV2 - CVSAPTDTQYF TGTGTCAGCGCACCCACAGATACGCAGTATTTT
TRBJ2-7 - TRBV23-1 - CASSRDQGRAYEQYF TGCGCCAGCAGTCGAGACCAGGGGCGGGCCTACGAGCAGTACTTC
TRBJ2-3 - TRBV5-1 - CASSYRDPQNTQYF TGCGCCAGCAGCTACCGGGACCCCCAGAATACGCAGTATTTT
TRBJ2-1 few TRBV29-1 - CSVGGLRTGTNDEQFF TGCAGCGTGGGGGGCCTTAGGACAGGGACTAACGATGAGCAGTTCTTC
TRBJ2-2 - TRBV12-3/TRBV12-4 - CASSLASGHTGELFF TGTGCCAGCAGTTTAGCTAGCGGTCACACCGGGGAGCTGTTTTTT
TRBJ2-5 - TRBV18 - CASSPVKQGTETQYF TGTGCCAGCTCACCAGTGAAACAGGGAACAGAGACCCAGTACTTC
TRBJ2-1 - TRBV11-2 TRBD2 CASGRQSGTYNEQFF TGTGCCAGCGGACGTCAGAGCGGGACCTACAATGAGCAGTTCTTC
TRBJ1-6 - TRBV19 - CATMDIQLYNSPLHF TGTGCCACCATGGACATTCAGCTCTATAATTCACCCCTCCACTTT
TRBJ2-1 - TRBV11-2 - CASSLHVGGSGGSYNEQFF TGTGCCAGCAGCTTACATGTCGGGGGTTCCGGGGGCTCCTACAATGAGCAGTTCTTC
TRBJ2-7 few TRBV28 - CASRTHGAGARDEQYF TGTGCCAGCAGAACACACGGCGCCGGGGCAAGAGACGAGCAGTACTTC
TRBJ2-5 - TRBV2 - CASSGGAGYEETQYF TGTGCCAGCAGTGGGGGAGCGGGTTACGAAGAGACCCAGTACTTC
TRBJ1-4 few TRBV25-1 TRBD1 CASSTTLGDRVEANEKLFF TGTGCCAGCAGTACTACCTTAGGGGACAGGGTCGAAGCTAATGAAAAACTGTTTTTT
TRBJ1-1 - TRBV12-3/TRBV12-4 - CASRQASRDNTEAFF TGTGCCAGCCGACAGGCTTCACGGGATAACACTGAAGCTTTCTTT
TRBJ1-3 - TRBV18 - CASSPGSTGNTIYF TGTGCCAGCTCACCAGGTTCCACTGGAAACACCATATATTTT
TRBJ2-5 once TRBV5-1 - CASSFGGDQETQYF TGCGCCAGCAGCTTCGGCGGAGACCAAGAGACCCAGTACTTC
TRBJ2-5 few TRBV6-2/TRBV6-3 - CASSYGLGSKTQYF TGTGCCAGCAGTTACGGGCTAGGATCGAAGACCCAGTACTTC
TRBJ2-1 few TRBV6-2/TRBV6-3 - CASGVGLYSNEQFF TGTGCCAGCGGGGTCGGATTATACAGTAATGAGCAGTTCTTC
TRBJ1-2 - TRBV3-1 - CASSRMEGSYGYTF TGTGCCAGCAGCCGTATGGAAGGCTCCTATGGCTACACCTTC